This paragraph reports one T cell receptor beta chain. Study processing details: The authors estimated nucleated cell counts from reference gene primer amplification. Using immunoSEQ multiplex PCR, the repertoire was profiled, and TCRdb retains in-frame clones only, with some absent. D and trimming were read from the DNA, whereas the V and J calls and clone size are those reported in that table. The table shows about 180,000 clones, with roughly 88% occurring only once. The source of the sample is a study of blood T cell repertoires in COVID-19. About the research overall: Samples came from the United States, Italy and Spain, spanning acute and convalescent COVID-19. T cells, B-cell-depleted T cells, or PBMCs supplied cDNA or gDNA.

The sequenced sample was peripheral blood. This clonotype was sampled from a woman in her twenties or thirties with acute or convalescent COVID-19.

In nucleotides, the CDR3 is TGCGCCAGCAGCCAAGATAGTCGTAGCAATCAGCCCCAGCATTTT. Its protein is CASSQDSRSNQPQHF. The chain is built from TRBV4-1 and TRBJ1-5; D remains ambiguous. V was clipped by 0 bases and J by 0 bases, with 6 bases between them. CDR3 length: 15 residues. CDR1 is MGHRA, CDR2 YSYEKL, per germline.